Each of the 30 T cell receptor beta chains below was sequenced from the same sample in a study of T cell repertoires in cytomegalovirus infection. Each CDR3 protein is one row after TCRdb ran MiXCR on the reads. Of some 220,000 distinct CDR3 sequences in the sample, around an eighth are singletons; the top ten hold around 1.6%. Source material: PBMCs. These receptors originate from a human donor in good health (CMV status not recorded). Some clones in this sample may be carry-over from other donors' samples.

This clonotype was counted many times. The genes are TRBV20-1 and TRBJ2-6; 9 nucleotides line up with TRBD1. Germline CDR1 is DFQATT and CDR2 is SNEGSKA (reference sequence). With V trimmed by 3 bases and J by 0 bases, 9 bases remained unmatched. This CDR3 has 18 amino acids. The CDR3 sequence is CSASRTGAGISGANVLTF. The CDR3, as DNA: TGCAGTGCTAGTAGGACAGGGGCCGGAATCTCTGGGGCCAACGTCCTGACTTTC.

In this sample, this clonotype turned up a few times. The chain couples TRBV7-9 to TRBJ2-3, with 8 positions matching TRBD2. From germline, CDR1 is SEHNR and CDR2 FQNEAQ (reference sequence). Trimming at V came to 5 bases and at J to 5 bases, leaving 9 bases not matched to a gene. This CDR3 spans 15 amino acids. CDR3 DNA: TGTGCCAGCAGCCTTATGGCGGGGGGAAGAGATACGCAGTATTTT. The encoded protein is CASSLMAGGRDTQYF.

This clonotype came up many times. This sequence joins TRBV7-2 and TRBJ1-4; D unresolved. The CDR3 runs to 14 residues. Looked up from germline, CDR1 is SGHTA and CDR2 is FQGNSA. V gave up 0 bases and J gave up 3 bases, with 5 bases separating them. CDR3 protein: CASSLAGSNEKLFF. CDR3 nucleotide sequence: TGTGCCAGCAGCTTAGCGGGATCTAATGAAAAACTGTTTTTT.

A note on this clonotype: Being one base from a much bigger clone, this may be a read error. The genes are TRBV5-4 and TRBJ1-3; D may be TRBD1 (6 bases). There are 14 residues in the CDR3. Per the germline V gene, CDR1 is SGHNT and CDR2 is YYREEE (reference sequence). The CDR3 here is CASSSSGGRNNIYF. CDR3 bases: TGTGCCAGCAGCTCGTCGGGGGGCCGAAACAACATATATTTT.

The table lists this clonotype with a few counts. The chain employs TRBV6-5 and TRBJ2-2; 9 nucleotides match TRBD1. The CDR3 covers 13 residues. From germline, CDR1 is MNHEY and CDR2 SVGAGI. The ends lost 8 bases at V and 3 bases at J; junction bases unmatched: 1. The CDR3 loop is CASGQGYTGELFF. The DNA of the CDR3 is TGTGCCAGCGGACAGGGGTACACCGGGGAGCTGTTTTTT.

In this sample, this clonotype turned up many times. The chain combines TRBV7-3 with TRBJ2-7; 8 bases match TRBD1. The CDR3 extends over 13 amino acids. Germline CDR1 reads SGHTA; CDR2 reads FQGTGA. Unmatched junction bases numbered 4, after V lost 4 bases and J lost 5 bases. The CDR3 sequence is CASSSGQGNEQYF. The CDR3 region has the DNA TGTGCCAGCAGCTCCGGACAGGGAAACGAGCAGTACTTC.

The genes are TRBV7-9 and TRBJ2-7; a weak D match, TRBD1 (6 bases). Germline CDR1 reads SEHNR; CDR2 reads FQNEAQ (reference sequence). The V and J ends lost 8 bases and 0 bases respectively, with 11 bases between them. This CDR3 has 13 residues. CDR3 coding DNA: TGTGCCAGCCGAGGGGGTAGCTCCTACGAGCAGTACTTC. It specifies CASRGGSSYEQYF.

The genes are TRBV7-9 and TRBJ2-7; D tentatively reads TRBD1 or TRBD2 (5 bases each). Germline CDR1 is SEHNR and CDR2 is FQNEAQ (reference sequence). CDR3 length: 13 residues. V shed 5 bases and J shed 7 bases, with 15 bases lying between them. DNA for the CDR3: TGTGCCAGCAGCCCCCAAATGGGGGATGAGCAGTACTTC. It translates to CASSPQMGDEQYF.

This clonotype appeared a few times. The V gene is TRBV19, the J gene TRBJ2-5, with D maybe TRBD1 (6 bases). CDR1 is LNHDA and CDR2 is SQIVND in the germline V gene (reference sequence). Trimming removed 1 base from V and 5 bases from J, with 8 bases in between. The CDR3 covers 13 residues. CDR3 nucleotide sequence: TGTGCCAGTAGTATAGGCGACAGGGAGACCCAGTACTTC. It yields the protein CASSIGDRETQYF.

This clonotype was seen ten or more times. The chain recombines TRBV7-8 with TRBJ2-7; tentative D call: TRBD2 (6 bases). The germline gives CDR1 SGHVS, CDR2 FQNEAQ. The CDR3 has 15 amino acids. V was shortened by 8 bases and J by 5 bases, with 22 bases between the two germline ends. DNA of the CDR3: TGTGCCAGCCGGCTCGTGGGACTCCTTACGGACGAGCAGTACTTC. Its protein product is CASRLVGLLTDEQYF.

This clonotype occurred a few times. This chain connects TRBV6-5 to TRBJ2-3, with 7 bases identical to TRBD2. V trimming: 4 bases; J trimming: 5 bases; junction bases outside the gene matches: 12. The CDR3 runs 16 residues. Germline V gene sequence: CDR1 MNHEY, CDR2 SVGAGI. The DNA of the CDR3 is TGTGCCAGCAGTTCCGCAGCTAGGGGCGGGGGAGATACGCAGTATTTT. Protein product: CASSSAARGGGDTQYF.

This clonotype showed up just a few times. This chain uses TRBV2 with TRBJ2-5, with unresolved D. This CDR3 contains 12 residues. Germline loops: CDR1 SNHLY, CDR2 FYNNEI. V was clipped by 3 bases and J by 4 bases, with 6 bases between them. The CDR3 here is CASSDSGETQYF. The CDR3 DNA follows: TGTGCCAGCAGTGACTCGGGAGAGACCCAGTACTTC.

The rearrangement joins TRBV14 to TRBJ1-4; D is perhaps TRBD1 (6 bases). The CDR3 is made up of 15 amino acids. Trimming took off 4 bases at V and 8 bases at J, with 17 bases between the two ends. CDR1 is SGHDN, CDR2 FVKESK, per germline. This chain's CDR3 is CASSLIRGAEEKLFF. DNA for the CDR3: TGTGCCAGCAGCCTAATCCGGGGGGCCGAGGAAAAACTGTTTTTT.

This clonotype was observed a handful of times. The V gene is TRBV5-5, the J gene TRBJ2-7; D might be TRBD1 or TRBD2, each matching 5 bases. This CDR3 is built from 15 residues. Trimming stripped 0 bases from V and 2 bases from J, with 12 bases between. CDR1 SGHKS and CDR2 YYEKEE come from the germline V gene (reference sequence). The chain's CDR3 is CASSLETGPAYEQYF. For the CDR3, the DNA is TGTGCCAGCAGCTTGGAGACGGGGCCAGCCTACGAGCAGTACTTC.

This clonotype was counted a few times. J is TRBJ2-7 and V is TRBV28; D gene unclear. Trimming stripped 6 bases from V and 3 bases from J, with 9 bases between. Germline CDR1 MDHEN, CDR2 SYDVKM. This CDR3 has 12 residues. CDR3 protein: CASSYSYYEQYF. The CDR3 DNA is TGTGCCAGCAGCTACTCTTACTACGAGCAGTACTTC. The whole variable domain, filled in from reference TRBV28 and TRBJ2-7, reads DVKVTQSSRYLVKRTGEKVFLECVQDMDHENMFWYRQDPGLGLRLIYFSYDVKMKEKGDIPEGYSVSREKKERFSLILESASTNQTSMYLCASSYSYYEQYFGPGTRLTVT.

This clonotype came up a few times. The chain uses TRBV7-9 and TRBJ2-7; D remains unclear. Looked up from germline, CDR1 is SEHNR and CDR2 is FQNEAQ (reference sequence). Trimming left V 4 bases short and J 2 bases short, with 9 bases between. This CDR3 region has 13 residues. The CDR3, as DNA: TGTGCCAGCAGCTCCGACCCTCCCTACGAGCAGTACTTC. Its translation: CASSSDPPYEQYF.

This sequence joins TRBV20-1 and TRBJ2-7; weak D call: TRBD1 (6 bases). CDR3 length equals 12 residues. V lost 4 bases and J 3 bases, leaving 10 bases between the germline ends. Looked up from germline, CDR1 is DFQATT and CDR2 is SNEGSKA (reference sequence). CDR3 region: CSATGTSYEQYF. The CDR3, as DNA: TGCAGTGCTACCGGGACAAGCTACGAGCAGTACTTC.

The rearrangement joins TRBV20-1 to TRBJ2-5; D is ambiguous. Per germline, CDR1 DFQATT and CDR2 SNEGSKA (reference sequence). V was clipped by 4 bases and J by 4 bases, with 19 bases between them. The CDR3 consists of 15 residues. As DNA, the CDR3 is TGCAGTGCTAAGAGGCCAGGCCTTAGCCCAGAGACCCAGTACTTC. This translates into CSAKRPGLSPETQYF.

Many counts were recorded for this clonotype. This chain joins TRBV7-8 and TRBJ2-2, with 7 bases identical to TRBD2. This CDR3 contains 17 residues. J was trimmed by 2 bases and V by 1 base; bases with no gene match: 7. Germline CDR1 is SGHVS and CDR2 is FQNEAQ. The CDR3 reads CASSLVSQRENTGELFF. In nucleotides, the CDR3 is TGTGCCAGCAGCTTAGTCAGCCAGCGGGAAAACACCGGGGAGCTGTTTTTT.

The chain combines TRBV20-1 with TRBJ1-6; maybe TRBD1 (5 bases). Trimming took off 0 bases at V and 7 bases at J, with 10 bases between the two ends. The CDR3 length is 14 residues. CDR1 is DFQATT, CDR2 SNEGSKA, per germline (reference sequence). The CDR3 loop is CSAREDRQNSPLHF. The CDR3 DNA reads as TGCAGTGCTAGAGAAGACAGACAGAATTCACCCCTCCACTTT.

This clonotype was observed at least ten times. CDR3 amino acids: CASTAARGSGGYTF. The CDR3 nucleotides read TGTGCCAGTACGGCCGCTCGGGGCTCGGGCGGCTACACCTTC. The chain is built from TRBV7-2 and TRBJ1-2, with D tentatively TRBD1 (5 bases). The germline gives CDR1 SGHTA, CDR2 FQGNSA. With 9 bases removed from V and 8 bases from J, the gap between germline ends came to 22 bases. The CDR3 has 14 residues.

The rearrangement links TRBV6-2 or TRBV6-3 to TRBJ1-5; maybe TRBD1 (5 bases). CDR1 and CDR2 (germline): MNHEY, SVGEGT. Trimming took off 2 bases at V and 4 bases at J, with 12 bases between the two ends. This CDR3 contains 15 residues. CDR3 protein: CASSYGTVGNQPQHF. In nucleotides, the CDR3 is TGTGCCAGCAGTTACGGGACGGTGGGGAATCAGCCCCAGCATTTT.

Ten or more counts support this clonotype. V usage is TRBV7-2 and J usage is TRBJ1-5; no clear D gene. Germline values: CDR1 SGHTA, CDR2 FQGNSA. The length of the CDR3 is 15 residues. Trimming shortened V by 7 bases and J by 2 bases, and 15 bases separated the two germline ends. DNA for the CDR3: TGTGCCAGCACCCTAAGCGTGGGCGGCAATCAGCCCCAGCATTTT. Translated: CASTLSVGGNQPQHF. Together with reference TRBV7-2 and TRBJ1-5, the CDR3 gives the full variable domain: GAGVSQSPSNKVTEKGKDVELRCDPISGHTALYWYRQSLGQGLEFLIYFQGNSAPDKSGLPSDRFSAERTGGSVSTLTIQRTQQEDSAVYLCASTLSVGGNQPQHFGDGTRLSIL.

This clonotype came up many times. The rearrangement links TRBV7-2 to TRBJ2-5; unclear D gene. V was trimmed by 1 base and J by 2 bases, leaving 11 bases between them. Germline V lookup: CDR1 SGHTA, CDR2 FQGNSA. This CDR3 comprises 15 residues. CDR3 bases: TGTGCCAGCAGCTTAGGTGGGCCATCGCAAGAGACCCAGTACTTC. It specifies CASSLGGPSQETQYF.

This clonotype was counted only a few times. The chain couples TRBV12-3 or TRBV12-4 to TRBJ1-2, with 8 bases that match TRBD1. Trimming removed 5 bases from V and 0 bases from J; junction bases left unmatched: 11. There are 17 residues in the CDR3. Here the CDR3 reads CASSLIMTGATNYGYTF. DNA for the CDR3: TGTGCCAGCAGTCTCATAATGACAGGGGCTACTAACTATGGCTACACCTTC.

The CDR3 DNA is TGTGCCAGCAGTTTAAGCGGGCGGCCCTACGAGCAGTACTTC. It is translated as CASSLSGRPYEQYF. The chain is built from TRBV12-3 or TRBV12-4 and TRBJ2-7; perhaps TRBD2 as D (6 bases). V lost 2 bases, J lost 2 bases, and 10 bases lay in between. This CDR3 comprises 14 residues.

This clonotype was seen more than once but under ten times. The rearrangement links TRBV29-1 to TRBJ1-4; D remains unclear. Germline CDR1 is SQVTM and CDR2 is ANQGSEA. This CDR3 comprises 12 residues. V was shortened by 4 bases and J by 7 bases, with 10 bases between the two germline ends. The CDR3 nucleotides are TGCAGCGTTGGCCACCCTGGTGAAAAACTGTTTTTT. It is translated as CSVGHPGEKLFF.

The chain has TRBV9 and TRBJ2-7, with 7 bases that match TRBD2. CDR1 and CDR2 from the germline V gene are SGDLS and YYNGEE. V dropped 3 bases and J dropped 3; count of bases not matched to a gene: 9. CDR3 length: 15 amino acids. CDR3 protein: CASSGSGNNIYEQYF. CDR3 sequence (DNA): TGTGCCAGCAGCGGCAGCGGGAACAACATCTACGAGCAGTACTTC.

The V and J genes are TRBV9 and TRBJ2-3; 9 bases line up with TRBD1. V shed 4 bases, J shed 11 bases, and the junction held 8 bases outside the gene matches. The CDR3 totals 13 residues. The germline V gene encodes CDR1 SGDLS and CDR2 YYNGEE. The CDR3 coding sequence is TGTGCCAGCAGCACGGGACAGGGATCGGGGCAGTATTTT. It encodes CASSTGQGSGQYF.

In this sample, this clonotype turned up many times. The chain joins TRBV27 to TRBJ2-5, with D maybe TRBD2 (6 bases). The CDR3 runs 13 residues. Germline V gene lookup returns CDR1 MNHEY and CDR2 SMNVEV (reference sequence). V lost 9 bases and J 3 bases, leaving 14 bases between the germline ends. The CDR3 DNA reads TGTGCCAGTCAGGGACTCCACGAAGAGACCCAGTACTTC. It yields the protein CASQGLHEETQYF.